These 9 T cell receptor beta chains were sequenced from one sample in a study of T cells in Graves' hyperthyroidism and ophthalmopathy. Regions amplified from RNA transcripts were the TCR beta CDR3 regions. The HTBI set primed first-round TCR CDR3 RT-PCR. Each CDR3 protein is one row after TCRdb ran MiXCR on the multiplex PCR reads. Of around 580,000 distinct CDR3 sequences in the sample, over 15% were seen once. The sequenced sample was blood. The receptors shown here come from a woman aged 18-29 years with Graves' hyperthyroidism.

This clonotype was counted at least ten times. The chain recombines TRBV7-8 with TRBJ2-1, with TRBD2 as a possible D gene (6 bases). Germline CDR1 SGHVS, CDR2 FQNEAQ. Trimming shortened V by 8 bases and J by 0 bases, and 11 bases separated the two germline ends. This CDR3 is built from 14 residues. The CDR3 here is CASGGESSYNEQFF. For the CDR3, the DNA is TGTGCCAGCGGCGGGGAGAGCTCCTACAATGAGCAGTTCTTC.

The sample holds many counts of this clonotype. This sequence joins TRBV7-9 and TRBJ2-1; TRBD2 aligns across 9 bases. Germline V gene sequence: CDR1 SEHNR, CDR2 FQNEAQ (reference sequence). Germline trimming cut 2 bases from V and 5 bases from J; bases unmatched to any gene: 4. The CDR3 has 15 amino acids. CDR3: CASSLLAGLNNEQFF. CDR3 bases: TGTGCCAGCAGCTTACTAGCGGGATTAAACAATGAGCAGTTCTTC. The full variable domain, rest sourced from reference TRBV7-9 and TRBJ2-1, is DTGVSQNPRHKITKRGQNVTFRCDPISEHNRLYWYRQTLGQGPEFLTYFQNEAQLEKSRLLSDRFSAERPKGSFSTLEIQRTEQGDSAMYLCASSLLAGLNNEQFFGPGTRLTVL.

This clonotype was detected ten times or more. The J gene is TRBJ2-1, the V gene TRBV7-8; the match to TRBD1 covers 8 bases. The V gene's germline CDR1 is SGHVS and CDR2 FQNEAQ. The CDR3 covers 16 residues. V gave up 0 bases and J gave up 5 bases; unmatched junction bases: 6. This CDR3 reads CASSLALGTGDNEQFF. CDR3 coding DNA: TGTGCCAGCAGCTTAGCGCTAGGGACAGGTGACAATGAGCAGTTCTTC.

The chain has TRBV12-3 or TRBV12-4 and TRBJ1-2; no firm D call. The V end was cut by 5 bases, the J end by 6 bases, with 16 bases between. The CDR3 covers 14 residues. CDR3 amino acids: CASSLLRARNGYTF. The CDR3 nucleotides read TGTGCCAGCAGTCTGCTGCGCGCGCGTAATGGCTACACCTTC.

This clonotype was detected many times. The chain recombines TRBV7-9 with TRBJ2-3, with TRBD1 as a possible D gene (6 bases). Trimming cost V 4 bases and J 1 base, with 18 bases left between them. Per the germline V gene, CDR1 is SEHNR and CDR2 is FQNEAQ (reference sequence). The CDR3 consists of 17 residues. CDR3: CASSSRGRSLGTDTQYF. The CDR3 DNA is TGTGCCAGCAGCTCAAGGGGGAGAAGTTTGGGCACAGATACGCAGTATTTT.

This clonotype was detected only a few times. The chain is built from TRBV7-9 and TRBJ1-2; no clear D gene. Germline CDR1 is SEHNR and CDR2 is FQNEAQ (reference sequence). The ends were cut back, 5 bases at V and 13 bases at J, with 14 bases in the middle. The length of the CDR3 is 11 residues. The CDR3 protein is CASSPRATGTF. CDR3 bases: TGTGCCAGCAGCCCGAGGGCCACCGGCACCTTC.

This clonotype was seen only once. The chain is built from TRBV12-3 or TRBV12-4 and TRBJ2-2; D uncertain. This CDR3 spans 16 amino acids. Trimming left V 3 bases short and J 4 bases short, with 15 bases between. CDR3 sequence (DNA): TGTGCCAGCAGTTTCCCCCTGAGGATTCCCACCGGGGAGCTGTTTTTT. Encoded protein: CASSFPLRIPTGELFF.

The sample holds many counts of this clonotype. This chain uses TRBV27 with TRBJ2-1; 11 bases fit TRBD2. The CDR3 spans 16 residues. J was trimmed by 4 bases and V by 3 bases; bases with no gene match: 5. From germline, CDR1 is MNHEY and CDR2 SMNVEV (reference sequence). The CDR3 bases are TGTGCCAGCAGTTTCCGACTAGCGGGATATTACAATGAGCAGTTCTTC. Translation: CASSFRLAGYYNEQFF.

This sequence joins TRBV6-1 and TRBJ1-1; D uncertain. In germline, CDR1 is MNHNS, CDR2 SASEGT. The V and J ends lost 6 bases and 6 bases respectively, with 14 bases between them. The CDR3 extends over 13 amino acids. The CDR3 protein is CASSPRKRPEAFF. For the CDR3, the DNA is TGTGCCAGCAGCCCCCGAAAGCGTCCTGAAGCTTTCTTT.